Below are 16 T cell receptor beta chains sequenced from a single sample in a study of shared clonotypes between healthy human individuals. Sequencing used immunoSEQ multiplex PCR; TCRdb keeps in-frame clones, though not all of them. The table lists a few hundred thousand clones, about 97% of them singletons. Material for sequencing was naive CD4+ T cells sorted from blood. Subset specified: CD45RA+ positively selected. All receptors derive from a woman aged 25 to 39 in good health.

Of note for this clone: The same CDR3 is also encoded by other DNA sequences in this sample. CDR3 amino acids: CASSRQGDTEAFF. CDR3 nucleotide sequence: TGTGCCAGTAGTCGACAGGGGGACACTGAAGCTTTCTTT. This sequence joins TRBV19 and TRBJ1-1, with 9 positions matching TRBD1. Per germline, CDR1 LNHDA and CDR2 SQIVND (reference sequence). V trimming: 5 bases; J trimming: 3 bases; junction bases outside the gene matches: 1. The CDR3 loop spans 13 amino acids.

V gene TRBV28 combines with J gene TRBJ2-7; 7 nucleotides match TRBD2. CDR1 is MDHEN and CDR2 is SYDVKM in the germline V gene. J gave up 2 bases and V 7 bases, and 11 bases lay outside the gene matches. This CDR3 is 15 amino acids long. In DNA, the CDR3 is TGTGCCAGCACTTCCGGATTGGGACTAACCTACGAGCAGTACTTC. Its translation: CASTSGLGLTYEQYF.

The CDR3 coding sequence is TGTGCCAGCAGCTTAGCTGCGGGACAGGGAGCAGATACGCAGTATTTT. This codes for CASSLAAGQGADTQYF. This chain joins TRBV7-2 and TRBJ2-3; 9 bases match TRBD1. Germline V gene sequence: CDR1 SGHTA, CDR2 FQGNSA. The CDR3 is made up of 16 amino acids. Trimming at V came to 0 bases and at J to 4 bases, leaving 5 bases not matched to a gene. Supplemented by reference TRBV7-2 and TRBJ2-3, the full variable domain reads GAGVSQSPSNKVTEKGKDVELRCDPISGHTALYWYRQSLGQGLEFLIYFQGNSAPDKSGLPSDRFSAERTGGSVSTLTIQRTQQEDSAVYLCASSLAAGQGADTQYFGPGTRLTVL.

The CDR3 nucleotides are TGTGCCAGCAGCCAGGCCCTACGTTGGGACTATGGCTACACCTTC. Residues: CASSQALRWDYGYTF. J is TRBJ1-2 and V is TRBV7-9; D is ambiguous. Germline CDR1 SEHNR, CDR2 FQNEAQ (reference sequence). The CDR3 consists of 15 residues. Deletions cut 5 bases from V and 3 bases from J, with 16 bases between.

The V call is TRBV7-8, the J call TRBJ2-3, with no clear D. This CDR3 contains 12 residues. Germline CDR1 and CDR2: SGHVS and FQNEAQ. Trimming left V 1 base short and J 5 bases short, with 4 bases between. The CDR3 region has the DNA TGTGCCAGCAGCTTAGTCAGAGATACGCAGTATTTT. This gives the protein CASSLVRDTQYF.

This clone was seen a single time. V usage is TRBV6-5 and J usage is TRBJ2-1; D ambiguous. With 5 bases removed from V and 5 bases from J, the gap between germline ends came to 7 bases. Germline lookup yields CDR1 MNHEY and CDR2 SVGAGI. This CDR3 spans 12 amino acids. The CDR3 DNA sequence: TGTGCCAGCAGTCCCGCGAACAATGAGCAGTTCTTC. This gives the protein CASSPANNEQFF.

J is TRBJ2-7 and V is TRBV27; TRBD2 agrees at 12 bases. Germline CDR1 reads MNHEY; CDR2 reads SMNVEV (reference sequence). Trimming took 2 bases from V and 3 from J; bases not matched to a gene: 14. The CDR3 extends over 19 amino acids. The CDR3 nucleotides are TGTGCCAGCAGTTTAAGCTCGGTGCTAGCGGGAGGGACGTTCTACGAGCAGTACTTC. Translation gives CASSLSSVLAGGTFYEQYF.

The chain is built from TRBV5-1 and TRBJ2-2; D gene unclear. This CDR3 is 13 amino acids long. Germline V gives CDR1 SGHRS, CDR2 YFSETQ. Trimming stripped 5 bases from V and 7 bases from J, with 12 bases between. CDR3 coding DNA: TGCGCCAGCAGAAGCGACCGGAACGGGGAGCTGTTTTTT. This encodes CASRSDRNGELFF.

This chain uses TRBV7-2 with TRBJ1-5, with D possibly matching TRBD1 (6 bases). This CDR3 has 15 amino acids. CDR1 is SGHTA, CDR2 FQGNSA, per germline. Trimming removed 1 base from V and 9 bases from J, with 16 bases in between. Here the CDR3 DNA reads TGTGCCAGCAGCTTAGTAGGACAGCACGGATCGCCCCAGCATTTT. Translation: CASSLVGQHGSPQHF.

J is TRBJ2-5 and V is TRBV10-3, with D maybe TRBD1 (5 bases). The germline V gene has CDR1 ENHRY and CDR2 SYGVKD. V was shortened by 0 bases and J by 2 bases, with 10 bases between the two germline ends. CDR3 length: 15 amino acids. CDR3 loop: CAISESGAGQETQYF. The CDR3 DNA is TGTGCCATCAGTGAGTCCGGCGCAGGGCAAGAGACCCAGTACTTC.

The CDR3 DNA follows: TGTGCCAGCAGCCAAGGGACCGACGTGAACACTGAAGCTTTCTTT. It specifies CASSQGTDVNTEAFF. The V gene is TRBV5-8, the J gene TRBJ1-1; possible D gene TRBD1, 5 bases. Trimming stripped 4 bases from V and 0 bases from J, with 13 bases between. From germline, CDR1 is SGHTS and CDR2 YDEGEE. The CDR3 is made up of 15 amino acids.

The rearrangement uses TRBV2 and TRBJ2-6; 7 positions agree with TRBD1. Germline trimming cut 3 bases from V and 0 bases from J; bases unmatched to any gene: 14. The CDR3 sequence is 20 residues long. Germline-derived CDR1 and CDR2 are SNHLY and FYNNEI. Here the CDR3 DNA reads TGTGCCAGCAGTGAGCGACAGGGTATAAGAACTCTCTCTGGGGCCAACGTCCTGACTTTC. Protein product: CASSERQGIRTLSGANVLTF. Full variable domain (rest looked up from reference TRBV2 and TRBJ2-6): EPEVTQTPSHQVTQMGQEVILRCVPISNHLYFYWYRQILGQKVEFLVSFYNNEISEKSEIFDDQFSVERPDGSNFTLKIRSTKLEDSAMYFCASSERQGIRTLSGANVLTFGAGSRLTVL.

This chain joins TRBV7-6 and TRBJ1-5; D is unclear. The V and J ends lost 4 bases and 6 bases respectively, with 7 bases between them. The CDR3 spans 12 residues. Germline-derived CDR1 and CDR2 are SGHVS and FNYEAQ. The CDR3 loop is CASSSPGQPQHF. CDR3 coding DNA: TGTGCCAGCAGCTCCCCGGGTCAGCCCCAGCATTTT.

V and J are TRBV5-8 and TRBJ1-1; D unclear. V lost 4 bases to trimming and J lost 2 bases, with 15 bases between them. The CDR3 is 15 amino acids. CDR1 is SGHTS and CDR2 is YDEGEE in the germline V gene. CDR3 region: CASSPPGQPNTEAFF. The CDR3 coding sequence is TGTGCCAGCAGCCCCCCCGGGCAGCCAAACACTGAAGCTTTCTTT.

This clone occurred once. Compared with germline, one end of the junction differs, possibly owing to a read error. The chain is built from TRBV30 and TRBJ2-7; 7 bases are shared with TRBD1. CDR3 length: 13 residues. Germline loops: CDR1 GTSNPN, CDR2 SVGIG (reference sequence). CDR3 coding DNA: TGTGCCCGGAGTGGGCAGGGGGTGGGAGAGCAGTACTTC. Protein sequence: CARSGQGVGEQYF.

The V call is TRBV5-1, the J call TRBJ1-1; TRBD1 is a possible D gene (5 bases). CDR1 is SGHRS and CDR2 is YFSETQ in the germline V gene. V lost 3 bases and J lost 1, with 13 bases in between. The CDR3 contains 15 residues. CDR3 nucleotide sequence: TGCGCCAGCAGCTCCGGTCGGGGGAGGAACACTGAAGCTTTCTTT. It yields the protein CASSSGRGRNTEAFF.